Shown below are 15 T cell receptor beta chains from a single sample sequenced in a study of spatial heterogeneity in lung cancer. Noted time point: sample taken at primary tumor resection. Without sorting, whole RNA was sequenced from tumor, nontumor lung or frozen PBMC. TCRdb analysed the 5' RACE reads with MiXCR anew, one entry per CDR3 protein. The sample carries 65,000 to 85,000 distinct CDR3 sequences, more than 15% recorded once. This material consisted of PBMCs, taken at surgery. The receptors come from a male donor with early-stage non-small cell lung cancer.

This clonotype has ten or more counts. The chain links TRBV28 to TRBJ2-1, with TRBD2 matching over 9 bases. J was trimmed by 7 bases and V by 4 bases; bases with no gene match: 11. This CDR3 has 16 residues. CDR1 and CDR2 from the germline V gene are MDHEN and SYDVKM. CDR3 in amino acids: CASSSASGIARNEQFF. The CDR3 DNA is TGTGCCAGCAGTTCGGCTAGCGGGATTGCTAGGAATGAGCAGTTCTTC. Based on the CDR3 plus reference TRBV28 and TRBJ2-1, the full variable domain is DVKVTQSSRYLVKRTGEKVFLECVQDMDHENMFWYRQDPGLGLRLIYFSYDVKMKEKGDIPEGYSVSREKKERFSLILESASTNQTSMYLCASSSASGIARNEQFFGPGTRLTVL.

About this clonotype: Given a much more abundant clone one base away, this may be a read error. This chain links TRBV5-1 with TRBJ2-5, with no clear D. In germline, CDR1 is SGHRS, CDR2 YFSETQ. The length of the CDR3 is 11 residues. The CDR3 nucleotides are TGCGCCAGCAGCTCCCAAGTGACCCAGTACTTC. It yields the protein CASSSQVTQYF. The full variable domain, rest sourced from reference TRBV5-1 and TRBJ2-5, is KAGVTQTPRYLIKTRGQQVTLSCSPISGHRSVSWYQQTPGQGLQFLFEYFSETQRNKGNFPGRFSGRQFSNSRSEMNVSTLELGDSALYLCASSSQVTQYFGPGTRLLVL.

The CDR3 bases are TGTGCCAGCAGTTACTGGGGAGAGACCCAGTACTTC. Its protein product is CASSYWGETQYF. The V and J genes are TRBV6-2 or TRBV6-3 and TRBJ2-5; D uncertain. This CDR3 spans 12 amino acids. V was pared by 1 base and J by 4 bases, with 4 bases between. In germline, CDR1 is MNHEY, CDR2 SVGEGT.

This clonotype occurred many times. The V and J genes are TRBV7-2 and TRBJ2-7; possibly TRBD1 or TRBD2 for D (5 bases each). The germline V and J ends were trimmed by 5 bases and 4 bases, with 12 bases remaining between them. Germline CDR1 is SGHTA and CDR2 is FQGNSA. The CDR3 has 13 residues. The CDR3 region is CASSHRDGYEQYF. In DNA, the CDR3 is TGTGCCAGCAGCCACCGGGACGGATACGAGCAGTACTTC.

J is TRBJ2-1 and V is TRBV3-1; TRBD2 matches at 14 bases. After removal of 5 bases from V and 9 bases from J, the junction contained 9 bases not matched to a gene. This CDR3 has 16 amino acids. Germline V gene sequence: CDR1 LGHDT, CDR2 YNNKEL (reference sequence). The CDR3 sequence is CASSLTGTSGRGEQFF. The CDR3 nucleotides read TGTGCCAGCAGCTTAACCGGGACTAGCGGGAGAGGTGAGCAGTTCTTC.

The rearrangement joins TRBV10-3 to TRBJ2-7; D unresolved. The CDR3 totals 14 residues. Germline values: CDR1 ENHRY, CDR2 SYGVKD. V lost 4 bases and J lost 3, with 13 bases in between. The CDR3 region is CAISGEVIDYEQYF. The CDR3 nucleotides are TGTGCCATCAGTGGTGAGGTGATAGACTACGAGCAGTACTTC.

Comments on this clonotype: A junction end diverges from the germline sequence, so it may reflect a read error. The V call is TRBV11-3, the J call TRBJ2-3, with 7 bases fitting TRBD1. The CDR3 loop spans 15 amino acids. Germline CDR1 is SGHNT and CDR2 is YENEEA. CDR3 in amino acids: CAGSPDRDGADTQYF. The CDR3 region has the DNA TGTGCCGGCAGTCCCGACAGGGACGGAGCAGATACGCAGTATTTT. Based on the CDR3 plus reference TRBV11-3 and TRBJ2-3, the full variable domain is EAGVVQSPRYKIIEKKQPVAFWCNPISGHNTLYWYLQNLGQGPELLIRYENEEAVDDSQLPKDRFSAERLKGVDSTLKIQPAELGDSAVYLCAGSPDRDGADTQYFGPGTRLTVL.

The chain recombines TRBV11-1 with TRBJ2-7, with TRBD1 matching 8 bases. V was clipped by 6 bases and J by 6 bases; unmatched bases: 10. The CDR3 runs 14 residues. Germline CDR1 SGHAT, CDR2 FQDESV (reference sequence). The CDR3 loop is CASRDQGARGEQYF. In DNA, the CDR3 is TGTGCCAGCAGAGACCAGGGGGCGCGGGGCGAGCAGTACTTC.

Only a few counts were recorded for this clonotype. V is TRBV5-1 and J is TRBJ2-7, with D possibly TRBD2 on 6 matching bases. This CDR3 comprises 16 residues. The ends were cut back, 0 bases at V and 4 bases at J, with 17 bases in the middle. Germline CDR1 and CDR2: SGHRS and YFSETQ. The CDR3 here is CASSLEVGGAPYEQYF. CDR3 nucleotides: TGCGCCAGCAGCTTGGAGGTAGGCGGGGCGCCGTACGAGCAGTACTTC.

This rearrangement joins TRBV6-4 to TRBJ1-2; D ambiguous. Germline lookup yields CDR1 MRHNA and CDR2 SNTAGT. V was shortened by 3 bases and J by 4 bases, with 6 bases between the two germline ends. The CDR3 contains 12 residues. CDR3 DNA: TGTGCCAGCAGTGAAGATGGCTATGGCTACACCTTC. This sequence encodes CASSEDGYGYTF.

The CDR3 region has the DNA TGTGCCAGCAGCTCGCCTACAGGCAATGAGCAGTTCTTC. Translating gives CASSSPTGNEQFF. The V gene is TRBV7-9, the J gene TRBJ2-1; D might be TRBD1 (5 bases). The V and J ends lost 4 bases and 6 bases respectively, with 10 bases between them. CDR1 and CDR2 from the germline V gene are SEHNR and FQNEAQ (reference sequence). The CDR3 spans 13 residues.

V usage is TRBV28 and J usage is TRBJ1-6, with a weak D call TRBD1 (5 bases). V gave up 6 bases and J gave up 7 bases, with 19 bases separating them. Looked up from germline, CDR1 is MDHEN and CDR2 is SYDVKM. CDR3 length equals 16 residues. The CDR3 nucleotides read TGTGCCAGCAGCGATGGTGGGGGTCCAGGCAATTCACCCCTCCACTTT. Translation: CASSDGGGPGNSPLHF.

The J gene is TRBJ1-5, the V gene TRBV29-1; D is possibly TRBD1 (6 bases). CDR1 and CDR2 (germline): SQVTM, ANQGSEA. The ends were cut back, 7 bases at V and 3 bases at J, with 10 bases in the middle. The CDR3 loop spans 12 amino acids. As DNA, the CDR3 is TGCAGCGGACAGGACCCCAATCAGCCCCAGCATTTT. It translates to CSGQDPNQPQHF.

This clonotype was detected a few times. The chain recombines TRBV20-1 with TRBJ2-1; 12 bases line up with TRBD2. Trimming removed 5 bases from V and 9 bases from J; junction bases left unmatched: 2. Germline CDR1 and CDR2: DFQATT and SNEGSKA (reference sequence). This CDR3 spans 12 amino acids. As DNA, the CDR3 is TGCAGTGCTCGACTAGCGGGGGTTGAGCAGTTCTTC. Translating gives CSARLAGVEQFF.

The rearrangement uses TRBV20-1 and TRBJ2-5; 9 nucleotides agree with TRBD2. This CDR3 contains 17 residues. J gave up 0 bases and V 4 bases, and 12 bases lay outside the gene matches. Germline V CDR1 and CDR2: DFQATT, SNEGSKA (reference sequence). CDR3 in amino acids: CSATGRGSGGYQETQYF. The CDR3 nucleotides read TGCAGTGCTACTGGTCGTGGTAGCGGGGGTTACCAAGAGACCCAGTACTTC.